A selection of T cell receptor beta chains follows, all from one sample in a study of blood T cell repertoires in COVID-19. The data were produced by immunoSEQ multiplex PCR, yet TCRdb's version contains in-frame clones alone and is incomplete. The profile shows under 300,000 clones, about four fifths of them singletons. Sequencing was done on a sample of peripheral blood. These receptors were collected from a woman under 30 with acute or convalescent COVID-19. CDR3s include the opening cysteine and the closing phenylalanine or tryptophan. A D gene is named only where the DNA matches it firmly. Not all rows give a size; the values are once, few, many and, for expanded clones, a class.

clone_size: -
d_call: TRBD2
v_call: TRBV27
j_call: TRBJ2-7
cdr3_nt: TGTGCCAGCAGTTTATCGGGCGGGACTATTCCCGAGCAGTACTTC
cdr3_aa: CASSLSGGTIPEQYF

clone_size: -
d_call: -
v_call: TRBV3-1/TRBV3-2
j_call: TRBJ1-6
cdr3_nt: TGTGCCAGCAGCCAAGATACTGTCTTCGTGGGGAGCTCCTATAATTCACCCCTCCACTTT
cdr3_aa: CASSQDTVFVGSSYNSPLHF

clone_size: -
d_call: -
v_call: TRBV19
j_call: TRBJ2-3
cdr3_nt: TGTGCCACCAACACAGGGGACTCTAGCACAGATACGCAGTATTTT
cdr3_aa: CATNTGDSSTDTQYF

clone_size: -
d_call: -
v_call: TRBV20-1
j_call: TRBJ1-2
cdr3_nt: TGCAGTGCTAGAGACCTCTTGGGCTACACCTTC
cdr3_aa: CSARDLLGYTF

clone_size: few
d_call: -
v_call: TRBV29-1
j_call: TRBJ2-4
cdr3_nt: TGCAGCGTTGAAGGGCGGGAAGAGGAAAACATTCAGTACTTC
cdr3_aa: CSVEGREEENIQYF

clone_size: -
d_call: -
v_call: TRBV9
j_call: TRBJ2-2
cdr3_nt: TGTGCCAGCAGCGTTCTACTCGTAAACACCGGGGAGCTGTTTTTT
cdr3_aa: CASSVLLVNTGELFF

clone_size: -
d_call: TRBD1
v_call: TRBV27
j_call: TRBJ2-4
cdr3_nt: TGTGCCAGCAGTTCCCCCGTGACAGGGGGAAACATTCAGTACTTC
cdr3_aa: CASSSPVTGGNIQYF

clone_size: -
d_call: -
v_call: TRBV5-8
j_call: TRBJ1-1
cdr3_nt: TGTGCCAGCAGCCCACAGGGAGCTTACACTGAAGCTTTCTTT
cdr3_aa: CASSPQGAYTEAFF

clone_size: few
d_call: -
v_call: TRBV27
j_call: TRBJ2-3
cdr3_nt: TGTGCCAGCAGTCAGACAGGGTTTAGTACTAGCGGCCCGGGCCCAGATACGCAGTATTTT
cdr3_aa: CASSQTGFSTSGPGPDTQYF

clone_size: -
d_call: -
v_call: TRBV19
j_call: TRBJ1-4
cdr3_nt: TGTGCCAGTAGTTACCGGGACGGAGGGAAAAAACTGTTTTTT
cdr3_aa: CASSYRDGGKKLFF

clone_size: once
d_call: TRBD1
v_call: TRBV11-2
j_call: TRBJ1-2
cdr3_nt: TGTGCCAGCAGCTATGCGGACAGGGTCCTTGGCTACACCTTC
cdr3_aa: CASSYADRVLGYTF

clone_size: -
d_call: TRBD1
v_call: TRBV6-6
j_call: TRBJ2-3
cdr3_nt: TGTGCCAGCAAGAAAACAGGGGGAACCAGCACAGATACGCAGTATTTT
cdr3_aa: CASKKTGGTSTDTQYF

clone_size: -
d_call: TRBD2
v_call: TRBV30
j_call: TRBJ2-7
cdr3_nt: TGTGCCTGGACTAGCGGGAGCTACGAGCAGTACTTC
cdr3_aa: CAWTSGSYEQYF

clone_size: -
d_call: -
v_call: TRBV7-2
j_call: TRBJ2-5
cdr3_nt: TGTGCCAGCAGTCAAAGGGCGGGACAAGAGACCCAGTACTTC
cdr3_aa: CASSQRAGQETQYF

clone_size: -
d_call: -
v_call: TRBV12-3/TRBV12-4
j_call: TRBJ2-1
cdr3_nt: TGTGCCACAGGGGTTTCCTACAATGAGCAGTTCTTC
cdr3_aa: CATGVSYNEQFF

clone_size: -
d_call: -
v_call: TRBV3-1/TRBV3-2
j_call: TRBJ2-7
cdr3_nt: TGTGCCAGCAGCCAAATGGGGGGAAATAACTACGAGCAGTACTTC
cdr3_aa: CASSQMGGNNYEQYF

clone_size: -
d_call: -
v_call: TRBV30
j_call: TRBJ2-1
cdr3_nt: TGTGCCTGGAGTGCCGGGACTGGGGTTAATGAGCAGTTCTTC
cdr3_aa: CAWSAGTGVNEQFF

clone_size: -
d_call: TRBD2
v_call: TRBV27
j_call: TRBJ2-7
cdr3_nt: TGTGCCAGCAGCCCAATCGTGGGCGGGAGGGATTCCTACGAGCAGTACTTC
cdr3_aa: CASSPIVGGRDSYEQYF

clone_size: -
d_call: -
v_call: TRBV6-5
j_call: TRBJ1-1
cdr3_nt: TGTGCCAGCGAGCGGTTTGAAGCTTTCTTT
cdr3_aa: CASERFEAFF

clone_size: -
d_call: -
v_call: TRBV19
j_call: TRBJ1-1
cdr3_nt: TGTGCCAGTACCCAGGGCCCTGAAGCTTTCTTT
cdr3_aa: CASTQGPEAFF

clone_size: -
d_call: -
v_call: TRBV7-2
j_call: TRBJ1-3
cdr3_nt: TGTGCCAGCAGCTTAGATGCAGTAGGAAACACCATATATTTT
cdr3_aa: CASSLDAVGNTIYF

clone_size: few
d_call: -
v_call: TRBV15
j_call: TRBJ2-1
cdr3_nt: TGTGCCACCAGCAGGGGCACAGGGTTTGGCAATGAGCAGTTCTTC
cdr3_aa: CATSRGTGFGNEQFF

clone_size: -
d_call: -
v_call: TRBV6-5
j_call: TRBJ2-1
cdr3_nt: TGTGCCAGCAGTTACGGACGCGGGGCGTACAATGAGCAGTTCTTC
cdr3_aa: CASSYGRGAYNEQFF

clone_size: -
d_call: TRBD2
v_call: TRBV6-2/TRBV6-3
j_call: TRBJ2-1
cdr3_nt: TGTGCCAGCAGTTTCGGGACTAGCGGGAGTGGCACCTACAATGAGCAGTTCTTC
cdr3_aa: CASSFGTSGSGTYNEQFF

clone_size: once
d_call: -
v_call: TRBV11-3
j_call: TRBJ2-5
cdr3_nt: TGTGCCAGCAGCCCCAACGGGATAGGGGAGACCCAGTACTTC
cdr3_aa: CASSPNGIGETQYF

clone_size: few
d_call: TRBD2
v_call: TRBV5-1
j_call: TRBJ2-1
cdr3_nt: TGCGCCAGCAGCGACGTACCGGGACTAGCGAACAATGAGCAGTTCTTC
cdr3_aa: CASSDVPGLANNEQFF

clone_size: -
d_call: -
v_call: TRBV12-3/TRBV12-4
j_call: TRBJ2-7
cdr3_nt: TGTGCCAGCAGTGGGGGGTACGAGCAGTACTTC
cdr3_aa: CASSGGYEQYF

clone_size: -
d_call: -
v_call: TRBV7-9
j_call: TRBJ2-7
cdr3_nt: TGTGCCAGCAGCTTAGTGGACGGGACCTACGAGCAGTACTTC
cdr3_aa: CASSLVDGTYEQYF

clone_size: -
d_call: -
v_call: TRBV12-3/TRBV12-4
j_call: TRBJ1-4
cdr3_nt: TGTGCCAGCAGTTTTACCCCCTACGAAAAACTGTTTTTT
cdr3_aa: CASSFTPYEKLFF

clone_size: -
d_call: TRBD1
v_call: TRBV6-5
j_call: TRBJ2-2
cdr3_nt: TGTGCCAGCAGGCAGGGGGAGAACACCGGGGAGCTGTTTTTT
cdr3_aa: CASRQGENTGELFF

clone_size: -
d_call: TRBD2
v_call: TRBV18
j_call: TRBJ2-3
cdr3_nt: TGTGCCAGCTCACCACCGGGACTAGCGCCCACAGATACGCAGTATTTT
cdr3_aa: CASSPPGLAPTDTQYF

clone_size: once
d_call: TRBD1
v_call: TRBV30
j_call: TRBJ2-5
cdr3_nt: TGTGCCTGGAGTCCCTTTACAGGGGGATCTAATCGGTGGGAGACCCAGTACTTC
cdr3_aa: CAWSPFTGGSNRWETQYF

clone_size: -
d_call: TRBD1
v_call: TRBV3-1/TRBV3-2
j_call: TRBJ2-3
cdr3_nt: TGTGCCAGCAGCCAACCCGGGACAGGGGGCTGCGATTGCGAAGTTCCTAACACAGATACGCAGTATTTT
cdr3_aa: CASSQPGTGGCDCEVPNTDTQYF

clone_size: -
d_call: TRBD1
v_call: TRBV7-2
j_call: TRBJ2-7
cdr3_nt: TGTGCCAGCAGCTCGACAGGGGGTTTGGGAGAGCAGTACTTC
cdr3_aa: CASSSTGGLGEQYF

clone_size: -
d_call: -
v_call: TRBV6-2/TRBV6-3
j_call: TRBJ1-2
cdr3_nt: TGTGCCAGCAGCTGGGGGGATACGGATGGCTACACCTTC
cdr3_aa: CASSWGDTDGYTF

clone_size: -
d_call: -
v_call: TRBV12-3/TRBV12-4
j_call: TRBJ2-5
cdr3_nt: TGTGCCAGCAGCCGACTCGGAGAGACCCAGTACTTC
cdr3_aa: CASSRLGETQYF

clone_size: -
d_call: TRBD2
v_call: TRBV7-8
j_call: TRBJ2-1
cdr3_nt: TGTGCCAGCATCCTACTAGCGGGAGGGTACAATGAGCAGTTCTTC
cdr3_aa: CASILLAGGYNEQFF

clone_size: -
d_call: TRBD1
v_call: TRBV7-2
j_call: TRBJ2-7
cdr3_nt: TGTGCCAGCAGCCCTAATCAGGGGGCTTTCTACGAGCAGTACTTC
cdr3_aa: CASSPNQGAFYEQYF

clone_size: -
d_call: -
v_call: TRBV18
j_call: TRBJ1-1
cdr3_nt: TGTGCCAGCTCACCCTGGACAGATGAAGCTTTCTTT
cdr3_aa: CASSPWTDEAFF

clone_size: few
d_call: -
v_call: TRBV6-6
j_call: TRBJ1-1
cdr3_nt: TGTGCCAGCAGTTACGGGGGGGGTACTGAAGCTTTCTTT
cdr3_aa: CASSYGGGTEAFF

clone_size: -
d_call: TRBD2
v_call: TRBV13
j_call: TRBJ2-7
cdr3_nt: TGTGCCAGCAGCCCCAGACTAGCGGGGTCCTACGAGCAGTACTTC
cdr3_aa: CASSPRLAGSYEQYF

clone_size: -
d_call: -
v_call: TRBV6-5
j_call: TRBJ2-3
cdr3_nt: TGTGCCAGCACGGGGTTCACAGATACGCAGTATTTT
cdr3_aa: CASTGFTDTQYF

clone_size: -
d_call: TRBD1
v_call: TRBV9
j_call: TRBJ1-2
cdr3_nt: TGTGCCAGCAGCGAGGGGACAGGGGAACATGGCTACACCTTC
cdr3_aa: CASSEGTGEHGYTF